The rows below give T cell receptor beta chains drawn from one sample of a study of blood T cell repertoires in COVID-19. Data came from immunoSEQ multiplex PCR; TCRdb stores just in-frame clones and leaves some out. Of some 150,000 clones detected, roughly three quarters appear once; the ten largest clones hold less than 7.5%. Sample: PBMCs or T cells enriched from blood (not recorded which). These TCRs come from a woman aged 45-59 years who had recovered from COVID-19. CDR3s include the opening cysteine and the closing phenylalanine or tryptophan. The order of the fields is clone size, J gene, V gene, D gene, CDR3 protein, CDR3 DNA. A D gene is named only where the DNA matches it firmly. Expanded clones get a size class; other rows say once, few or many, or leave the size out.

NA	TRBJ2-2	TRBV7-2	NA	CASSSRSGAGTGELFF	TGTGCCAGCAGCTCCCGTTCGGGAGCGGGCACCGGGGAGCTGTTTTTT
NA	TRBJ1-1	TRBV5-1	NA	CASSLAQGNTEAFF	TGCGCCAGCAGCTTGGCTCAGGGGAACACTGAAGCTTTCTTT
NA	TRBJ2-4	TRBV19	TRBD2	CASSPWGGESKNIQYF	TGTGCCAGTAGTCCTTGGGGAGGGGAGTCCAAAAACATTCAGTACTTC
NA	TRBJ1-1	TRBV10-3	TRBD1	CAISESTGGVNTEAFF	TGTGCCATCAGTGAGTCGACAGGGGGGGTGAACACTGAAGCTTTCTTT
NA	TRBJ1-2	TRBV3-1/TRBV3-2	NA	CASSQDGGNYGYTF	TGTGCCAGCAGCCAAGATGGGGGGAACTATGGCTACACCTTC
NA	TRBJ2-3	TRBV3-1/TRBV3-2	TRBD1	CASSQGQGYTDTQYF	TGTGCCAGCAGCCAAGGACAGGGTTACACAGATACGCAGTATTTT
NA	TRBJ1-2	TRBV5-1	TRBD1	CASSLGGTGGEGYTF	TGCGCCAGCAGCTTGGGCGGGACAGGGGGCGAGGGCTACACCTTC
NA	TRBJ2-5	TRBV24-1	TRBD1	CATSDWGQGLGETQYF	TGTGCCACCAGTGATTGGGGACAGGGTTTAGGCGAGACCCAGTACTTC
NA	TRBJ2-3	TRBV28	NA	CASSFRGTQYF	TGTGCCAGCAGTTTCAGGGGTACGCAGTATTTT
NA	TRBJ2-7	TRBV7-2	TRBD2	CASSPDLAGSSYEQYF	TGTGCCAGCAGCCCAGACCTAGCGGGGAGCTCCTACGAGCAGTACTTC
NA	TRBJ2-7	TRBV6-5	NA	CASDSPPPSYEQYF	TGTGCCAGCGACAGTCCCCCACCCTCCTACGAGCAGTACTTC
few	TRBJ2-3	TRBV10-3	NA	CAISEIGETDTQYF	TGTGCCATCAGTGAGATCGGGGAGACAGATACGCAGTATTTT
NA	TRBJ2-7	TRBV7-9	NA	CASSLPRPPYEQYF	TGTGCCAGCAGCTTACCCAGGCCCCCCTACGAGCAGTACTTC
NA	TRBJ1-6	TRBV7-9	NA	CASSLRRLPLHF	TGTGCCAGCAGCTTGAGGCGGTTGCCCCTCCACTTT
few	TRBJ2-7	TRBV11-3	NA	CASSLGRGAKEQYF	TGTGCCAGCAGCTTAGGCCGGGGGGCCAAGGAGCAGTACTTC
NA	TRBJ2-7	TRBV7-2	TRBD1	CASSSFGTGGYEQYF	TGTGCCAGCAGCTCTTTTGGGACAGGGGGCTACGAGCAGTACTTC
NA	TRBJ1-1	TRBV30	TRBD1	CAWSVPGQGWPEAFF	TGTGCCTGGAGTGTACCGGGACAGGGGTGGCCTGAAGCTTTCTTT
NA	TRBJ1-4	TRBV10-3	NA	CAIKGHENEKLFF	TGTGCCATCAAGGGACATGAAAATGAAAAACTGTTTTTT
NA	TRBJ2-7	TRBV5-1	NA	CASSARDTSYEQYF	TGCGCCAGCAGCGCAAGGGACACTTCCTACGAGCAGTACTTC
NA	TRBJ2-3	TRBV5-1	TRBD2	CASSPRGGAADTQYF	TGCGCCAGCAGCCCCCGCGGGGGGGCCGCAGATACGCAGTATTTT
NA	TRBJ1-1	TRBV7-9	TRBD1	CASSFTTGVGAFF	TGTGCCAGCAGCTTCACTACAGGGGTCGGAGCTTTCTTT
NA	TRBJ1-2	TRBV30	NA	CAWSRKEDYGYTF	TGTGCCTGGAGTCGGAAGGAGGACTATGGCTACACCTTC
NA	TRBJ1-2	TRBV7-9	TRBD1	CASSSGTGDYYGYTF	TGTGCCAGCAGCTCGGGGACAGGGGATTACTATGGCTACACCTTC
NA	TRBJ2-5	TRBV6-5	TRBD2	CASSWDSGGIETQYF	TGTGCCAGCAGTTGGGATAGCGGGGGGATAGAGACCCAGTACTTC
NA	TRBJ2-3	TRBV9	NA	CASSEGFWATGDAGNTQYF	TGTGCCAGCAGCGAAGGGTTCTGGGCTACCGGTGATGCGGGTAATACGCAGTATTTT
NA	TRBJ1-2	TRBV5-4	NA	CASSPRGNYGYTF	TGTGCCAGCAGCCCAAGGGGGAACTATGGCTACACCTTC
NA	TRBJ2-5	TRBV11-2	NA	CASSLDRGTQAQYF	TGTGCCAGCAGCTTAGATCGAGGGACACAGGCCCAGTACTTC
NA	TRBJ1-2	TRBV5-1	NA	CASSLRREDGYTF	TGCGCCAGCAGCTTGAGGCGGGAGGATGGCTACACCTTC
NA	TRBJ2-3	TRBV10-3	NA	CAISVNRDRGPGTSGVYF	TGTGCCATCAGTGTGAACCGGGACAGGGGGCCCGGGACTAGCGGGGTGTATTTT
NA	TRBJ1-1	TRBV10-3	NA	CAISREGSNTEAFF	TGTGCCATCAGTAGGGAGGGATCGAACACTGAAGCTTTCTTT
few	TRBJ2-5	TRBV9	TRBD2	CASSVTSGGAETQYF	TGTGCCAGCAGCGTAACTAGCGGGGGGGCAGAGACCCAGTACTTC
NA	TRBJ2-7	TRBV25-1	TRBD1	CASSRDPGQGMSYEQYF	TGTGCCAGCAGCCGGGACCCGGGACAGGGAATGTCCTACGAGCAGTACTTC
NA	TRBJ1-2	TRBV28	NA	CASLKPGDYGYTF	TGTGCCAGCTTAAAACCAGGGGACTATGGCTACACCTTC
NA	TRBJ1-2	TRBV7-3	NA	CASSSGGRDYGYTF	TGTGCCAGCAGCTCGGGGGGCAGGGACTATGGCTACACCTTC
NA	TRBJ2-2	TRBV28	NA	CASRLQGYTGELFF	TGTGCCAGCAGGCTCCAGGGCTACACCGGGGAGCTGTTTTTT
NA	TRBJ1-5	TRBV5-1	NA	CASSLGFGSNQPQHF	TGCGCCAGCAGCTTGGGGTTCGGTAGCAATCAGCCCCAGCATTTT
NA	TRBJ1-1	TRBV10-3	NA	CATIIDSPPVGAFF	TGTGCCACCATAATCGACAGTCCCCCGGTGGGAGCTTTCTTT
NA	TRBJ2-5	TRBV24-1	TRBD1	CATSDWTGKGETQYF	TGTGCCACCAGTGATTGGACAGGGAAAGGAGAGACCCAGTACTTC